Below are 27 T cell receptor beta chains sequenced from a single sample in a study of blood T cell repertoires in COVID-19. Method: immunoSEQ multiplex PCR; TCRdb's copy keeps in-frame clones and lacks some. The top ten clones hold 7% to 10% of a sample with some 30,000 clones, roughly 90% of them seen once. Sequencing was performed on peripheral blood. These receptors all come from a man aged 65 to 79 with active or convalescent COVID-19.

The chain uses TRBV15 and TRBJ1-5, with D perhaps TRBD1 (5 bases). Per the germline V gene, CDR1 is LNHNV and CDR2 is YYDKDF (reference sequence). Trimming removed 1 base at V and 3 bases at J, with 10 bases between. The CDR3 runs 15 residues. CDR3 in DNA: TGTGCCACCAGCAGAGGAACGGGACTCAATCAGCCCCAGCATTTT. Its translation is CATSRGTGLNQPQHF.

This clone was seen only once. V gene TRBV12-3 or TRBV12-4 combines with J gene TRBJ1-4, with 7 bases lining up with TRBD1. CDR3 size: 13 residues. J lost 2 bases, V lost 6 bases, and 0 bases had no gene match. CDR3 nucleotide sequence: TGTGCCAGCAGGACAGGGACTAATGAAAAACTGTTTTTT. This translates into CASRTGTNEKLFF.

The genes are TRBV5-8 and TRBJ2-3, with 12 bases identical to TRBD1. Germline values: CDR1 SGHTS, CDR2 YDEGEE. J lost 5 bases, V lost 4 bases, and 5 bases had no gene match. The CDR3 runs to 15 residues. CDR3 protein: CASSLGQGAGDTQYF. For the CDR3, the DNA is TGTGCCAGCAGCCTGGGACAGGGGGCGGGAGATACGCAGTATTTT.

This clone showed up just a few times. V gene TRBV4-3 combines with J gene TRBJ2-2; TRBD1 aligns across 9 bases. The germline gives CDR1 LGHNA, CDR2 YSLEER. The CDR3 consists of 15 residues. V trimming: 5 bases; J trimming: 3 bases; junction bases outside the gene matches: 4. The CDR3 DNA follows: TGCGCCAGCAGCGGTGGGACAGGGTACACCGGGGAGCTGTTTTTT. As protein: CASSGGTGYTGELFF.

The rearrangement links TRBV9 to TRBJ2-2; D not certain. CDR3 length: 16 residues. CDR1 is SGDLS and CDR2 is YYNGEE in the germline V gene. The V end was cut by 1 base, the J end by 0 bases, with 10 bases between. The CDR3 sequence is CASSVRSLANTGELFF. The CDR3 DNA reads as TGTGCCAGCAGCGTACGGTCCCTAGCGAACACCGGGGAGCTGTTTTTT. Complete variable domain (other parts from reference TRBV9 and TRBJ2-2): DSGVTQTPKHLITATGQRVTLRCSPRSGDLSVYWYQQSLDQGLQFLIQYYNGEERAKGNILERFSAQQFPDLHSELNLSSLELGDSALYFCASSVRSLANTGELFFGEGSRLTVL.

The chain combines TRBV3-1 (or the pseudogene TRBV3-2) with TRBJ2-7; 7 nucleotides align to TRBD1. CDR3 length equals 15 residues. With V trimmed by 8 bases and J by 0 bases, 10 bases remained unmatched. Germline V gene data show CDR1 as LGHDT and CDR2 as YNNKEL (reference sequence). This CDR3 is CASGGTGASSYEQYF. The CDR3, as DNA: TGTGCCAGCGGAGGAACAGGGGCTAGCTCCTACGAGCAGTACTTC.

J is TRBJ1-6 and V is TRBV18; 7 bases match TRBD1. J gave up 8 bases and V 3 bases, and 10 bases lay outside the gene matches. Germline V gene data show CDR1 as KGHSH and CDR2 as LQKENI. CDR3 length: 16 residues. The CDR3 sequence: CASSPRAGQRDSPLHF. In nucleotides, the CDR3 is TGTGCCAGCTCACCGCGGGCGGGACAGCGAGATTCACCCCTCCACTTT.

The chain is built from TRBV5-6 and TRBJ2-2; 9 bases are shared with TRBD1. The CDR3 is 17 amino acids. J lost 7 bases, V lost 0 bases, and 10 bases had no gene match. CDR1 SGHDT and CDR2 YYEEEE come from the germline V gene. The CDR3 nucleotides are TGTGCCAGCAGCTTGGCAACCGGGACAGGGCGAGGCGGGGAGCTGTTTTTT. Protein sequence: CASSLATGTGRGGELFF.

J is TRBJ2-7 and V is TRBV23-1, with TRBD1 matching 8 bases. TRBV23-1 is labeled an ORF, and its function is uncertain. CDR3 size: 16 residues. V shed 2 bases and J 6 bases; nucleotides not matched to a gene: 12. The CDR3 DNA sequence: TGCGCCAGCAGTCAAATGCTACAGGGGGACAAGGGCGAGCAGTACGTC. Encoded protein: CASSQMLQGDKGEQYV.

The chain has TRBV5-6 and TRBJ1-2; TRBD1 matches 7 bases. After removal of 3 bases from V and 3 bases from J, the junction contained 5 bases not matched to a gene. The CDR3 covers 14 residues. CDR1 and CDR2 from the germline V gene are SGHDT and YYEEEE. Here the CDR3 reads CASSSYGTDYGYTF. The CDR3 DNA sequence: TGTGCCAGCAGCTCCTACGGGACAGACTATGGCTACACCTTC.

The chain has TRBV11-2 and TRBJ2-1; tentatively, D is TRBD1 (6 bases). The CDR3 runs to 15 residues. Germline V gene sequence: CDR1 SGHAT, CDR2 FQNNGV. The V end was cut by 0 bases, the J end by 7 bases, with 13 bases between. DNA of the CDR3: TGTGCCAGCAGCTTAGACCCCAACAGGGATAATGAGCAGTTCTTC. The encoded protein is CASSLDPNRDNEQFF.

This clone was seen only once. This chain uses TRBV7-2 with TRBJ2-1; no definite D call. From germline, CDR1 is SGHTA and CDR2 FQGNSA. This CDR3 is 15 amino acids long. V was cut by 2 bases and J by 1 base, with 9 bases left in between. The CDR3 spells CASSLTVESYNEQFF. The DNA for the CDR3 is TGTGCCAGCAGCTTAACTGTAGAATCCTACAATGAGCAGTTCTTC.

The rearrangement joins TRBV5-1 to TRBJ2-1; tentatively, D is TRBD1 (5 bases). CDR1 is SGHRS, CDR2 YFSETQ, per germline. The CDR3 has 15 residues. The V gene lost 5 bases and the J gene lost 3 bases, with 15 bases spanning the gap. The CDR3 DNA reads as TGCGCCAGCAGGCCTCTGCAGGGAAACTACAATGAGCAGTTCTTC. This translates into CASRPLQGNYNEQFF. The full variable domain, rest sourced from reference TRBV5-1 and TRBJ2-1, is KAGVTQTPRYLIKTRGQQVTLSCSPISGHRSVSWYQQTPGQGLQFLFEYFSETQRNKGNFPGRFSGRQFSNSRSEMNVSTLELGDSALYLCASRPLQGNYNEQFFGPGTRLTVL.

V gene TRBV29-1 combines with J gene TRBJ1-4, with D possibly TRBD1 on 5 matching bases. The CDR3 totals 12 residues. Trimming took 7 bases from V and 8 from J, leaving 14 bases between them. From germline, CDR1 is SQVTM and CDR2 ANQGSEA. CDR3 region: CSADTGYEKLFF. DNA of the CDR3: TGCAGCGCGGACACCGGGTACGAAAAACTGTTTTTT.

V gene TRBV6-2 or TRBV6-3 combines with J gene TRBJ1-5, with 8 bases that match TRBD1. This CDR3 has 15 residues. The germline V gene encodes CDR1 MNHEY and CDR2 SVGEGT. V lost 6 bases and J lost 4; bases outside the gene matches: 8. The CDR3 region has the DNA TGTGCCAGCAGCCAGACAGGGGCCATTAATCAGCCCCAGCATTTT. It yields the protein CASSQTGAINQPQHF.

This chain links TRBV27 with TRBJ2-5; 8 nucleotides agree with TRBD2. Germline V gives CDR1 MNHEY, CDR2 SMNVEV (reference sequence). The CDR3 has 17 amino acids. The trim removed 2 bases at V and 5 bases at J, leaving 13 bases unmatched. CDR3 sequence (DNA): TGTGCCAGCAGTTTAACGCCCTGGACTAGCACGCGGGAGACCCAGTACTTC. Amino acid sequence: CASSLTPWTSTRETQYF.

In DNA form, the CDR3 reads TGTGCCAGCAGCTTAATGGGGACTAGCGGGAGCGCGCTGTCAAGCGTCCTGACTTTC. Protein sequence: CASSLMGTSGSALSSVLTF. The rearrangement joins TRBV7-3 to TRBJ2-6; 14 nucleotides line up with TRBD2. Unmatched junction bases numbered 14, after V lost 1 base and J lost 12 bases. Germline V gene data show CDR1 as SGHTA and CDR2 as FQGTGA. CDR3 length: 19 amino acids.

The gene calls are TRBV2 and TRBJ2-1; D perhaps matches TRBD1 (6 bases). Germline lookup yields CDR1 SNHLY and CDR2 FYNNEI. The CDR3 runs to 15 residues. With 6 bases removed from V and 4 bases from J, the gap between germline ends came to 16 bases. In DNA, the CDR3 is TGTGCCAGCAGCCTCGACAGGTGGGGTTACAATGAGCAGTTCTTC. Its translation is CASSLDRWGYNEQFF.

DNA of the CDR3: TGTGCCAGCAAGGGTAGCGGGGGGGCCATGCGATTAGATACGCAGTATTTT. Its translation: CASKGSGGAMRLDTQYF. The J gene is TRBJ2-3, the V gene TRBV2; 11 bases line up with TRBD2. Germline-derived CDR1 and CDR2 are SNHLY and FYNNEI. The ends lost 7 bases at V and 5 bases at J; junction bases unmatched: 14. The length of the CDR3 is 17 residues.

The rearrangement links TRBV19 to TRBJ2-1; D is perhaps TRBD1 (6 bases). V was pared by 4 bases and J by 9 bases, with 10 bases between. Germline CDR1 is LNHDA and CDR2 is SQIVND (reference sequence). The CDR3 is made up of 12 amino acids. The chain's CDR3 is CASSKQGFEQFF. For the CDR3, the DNA is TGTGCCAGTAGTAAGCAGGGGTTTGAGCAGTTCTTC.

This clone was picked up one time. This sequence joins TRBV4-3 and TRBJ2-2; 8 bases fit TRBD2. Germline V lookup: CDR1 LGHNA, CDR2 YSLEER. J was trimmed by 2 bases and V by 0 bases; bases with no gene match: 5. This CDR3 is built from 17 residues. The CDR3 spells CASSQDTRGANTGELFF. Here the CDR3 DNA reads TGCGCCAGCAGCCAAGATACGCGGGGGGCTAACACCGGGGAGCTGTTTTTT.

V usage is TRBV6-6 and J usage is TRBJ1-5, with D maybe TRBD1 (6 bases). Germline CDR1 MNHNY, CDR2 SVGAGI (reference sequence). The CDR3 contains 12 residues. V was clipped by 10 bases and J by 2 bases, with 9 bases between them. Here the CDR3 reads CAINRGNQPQHF. The CDR3 DNA reads TGTGCCATTAACAGGGGCAATCAGCCCCAGCATTTT.

DNA for the CDR3: TGTGCCAGCAGCCAAGACGTAGCTGGGAGGGGGTACACCGGGGAGCTGTTTTTT. It translates to CASSQDVAGRGYTGELFF. V and J are TRBV4-2 and TRBJ2-2; tentative D call: TRBD2 (7 bases). V lost 0 bases, J lost 3 bases, and 17 bases lay in between. The CDR3 consists of 18 residues. Germline values: CDR1 LGHNA, CDR2 YNFKEQ.

The chain combines TRBV29-1 with TRBJ1-1; possibly TRBD1 for D (5 bases). With 5 bases removed from V and 6 bases from J, the gap between germline ends came to 22 bases. The CDR3 has 15 residues. Looked up from germline, CDR1 is SQVTM and CDR2 is ANQGSEA. The CDR3 loop reads CSVFVRAGKVAEAFF. The DNA for the CDR3 is TGCAGCGTTTTTGTTCGGGCAGGGAAGGTTGCTGAAGCTTTCTTT.

CDR3 sequence: CASSSTSGRVNEQFF. For the CDR3, the DNA is TGTGCCAGCAGTTCTACTAGCGGGAGGGTTAATGAGCAGTTCTTC. The J gene is TRBJ2-1, the V gene TRBV6-5, with 13 bases identical to TRBD2. Germline values: CDR1 MNHEY, CDR2 SVGAGI. Germline trimming cut 4 bases from V and 7 bases from J; bases unmatched to any gene: 4. This CDR3 is built from 15 residues.

For the CDR3, the DNA is TGTGCCAGCAGCACGGGACTAGCGGGAGGATCATTAGAGACCCAGTACTTC. Translated, it gives CASSTGLAGGSLETQYF. This sequence joins TRBV7-3 and TRBJ2-5; 15 bases agree with TRBD2. The CDR3 is 17 residues long. CDR1 and CDR2 (germline): SGHTA, FQGTGA. The V gene end was trimmed by 5 bases and the J gene end by 4 bases; junction bases not matched to a gene: 8.

The chain combines TRBV4-3 with TRBJ1-2; 8 nucleotides line up with TRBD1. Germline V CDR1 and CDR2: LGHNA, YSLEER. CDR3 length: 16 amino acids. With 1 base clipped from V and 0 bases from J, the junction kept 4 bases outside the gene matches. The CDR3 is CASSQVGTGTNYGYTF. CDR3 coding DNA: TGCGCCAGCAGCCAAGTGGGGACAGGAACTAACTATGGCTACACCTTC.